This T cell receptor (beta chain) stems from a study of T-cell reconstitution after alpha-beta-depleted transplantation in children (dated by TCRdb to 2015 to 2016). For the study in its entirety: Using TCR repertoire profiling, the study quantitatively followed how T-cell immune reconstitution unfolded in children after TCRalphabeta/CD19-depleted allogeneic hematopoietic cell transplantation.

Libraries were prepared through PCR. The run used an Illumina HiSeq 2500. Molecular barcoding was employed in the preparation of TCR libraries, with unique molecular identifiers being used to normalize TCRbeta repertoire quantification. Using fastp trimming at Q25 and MiXCR clonotype assembly, TCRdb reanalyzed the public sequencing data and kept in-frame beta chains. Under each unique CDR3 protein, matching rows form one entry showing the most common genes and DNA. This sample is represented by 420,000 or so distinct CDR3 sequences; roughly a tenth of them were singletons. The ten largest clones capture about 5% of the sample. Reading the germline V gene gives CDR1 SGHRS and CDR2 YFSETQ. Counted from cysteine to phenylalanine, this CDR3 has 17 amino acids. Only the CDR3 DNA stays, 51 bases, in frame from base 1. The germline V end is reduced by 4 bases and the J end by 0 bases; junction bases left unmatched: 10.

This clonotype was found a few times. Its antigen remains undetermined. It has no much larger one-base neighbor in the sample; base qualities were not kept. Material: PBMCs from the stem cell graft donor, obtained from the stem cell graft. The TCR sequence derives from a human donor who donated a stem cell graft to a child with acute myeloid leukemia. The chain links TRBV5-1 with TRBJ1-3; 7 nucleotides in the junction match TRBD1. The bases are TGCGCCAGCAGCGAAACCGGGACAGTCTTCTCTGGAAACACCATATATTTT. Translated, it reads CASSETGTVFSGNTIYF.